This TCR beta chain stems from a study of shared clonotypes between healthy human individuals. Each replicate PCR on the sorted subsets used 150 to 200 ng DNA (around 30,000 T cell genomes). TCRdb's table, derived via immunoSEQ multiplex PCR, lists solely in-frame clones and lacks some. The sample contains nearly 1 million clones, more than 75% of which appear only once. The CDR3 spans 11 residues. The V gene's germline CDR1 is GTSNPN and CDR2 SVGIG (reference sequence). With 5 bases removed from V and 2 bases from J, the gap between germline ends came to 7 bases. The V call is TRBV30, the J call TRBJ2-7; D is perhaps TRBD1 (5 bases). The TCR comes from a man aged 18 to 30 in good health. The sequencing sample was made of memory CD4+ T cells sorted from blood. The subset is: CD45RA-negative fraction. CDR3 sequence: CAWLQAYEQYF. In nucleotides, the CDR3 is TGTGCCTGGTTACAGGCCTACGAGCAGTACTTC.